This T cell receptor beta chain came from a study of blood T cell repertoires in COVID-19. Study at large: Specimens from acute and convalescent COVID-19 originated in the United States, Italy and Spain. T cells, B-cell-depleted T cells, or PBMCs provided the cDNA or gDNA that served as material.

This CDR3 spans 17 amino acids. CDR1 and CDR2 (germline): LNHDA, SQIVND (reference sequence). Trimming shortened V by 0 bases and J by 0 bases, and 12 bases separated the two germline ends. Authors' analysis steps: Reference gene primer amplification yielded estimated nucleated cell counts. Sequencing used immunoSEQ multiplex PCR; TCRdb keeps in-frame clones, though not all of them. V and J calls and clone size are as listed in that table; D and trimming were resolved from the DNA. This sample yields hundreds of thousands of clones, of which roughly 88% are seen a single time; roughly 4% belongs to the top ten.

This TCR was sampled from a woman in her forties or fifties with active or convalescent COVID-19. What was sequenced was peripheral blood. This chain links TRBV19 with TRBJ1-5; D unclear. Here the CDR3 DNA reads TGTGCCAGTAGTATAGATCGTGAGGGCTATAGCAATCAGCCCCAGCATTTT. Its translation is CASSIDREGYSNQPQHF.